This TCR beta chain was captured in a study of human T cells and chemical hapten exposure. Overall study context: Skin of the upper inner arm, about 2 cm by about 2 cm, received 2% DPC for sensitization. Women made up most patients, who had alopecia areata, totalis or universalis.

Time point defined: patch test 2, 6 weeks after DPC sensitization. Treatment defined: therapeutic diphenylcyclopropenone sensitization with weekly scalp DPC. Sample donors consisted of patients with alopecia, aged 18 to 70 years, who were suitable for DPC. The CDR3 is 12 residues long. Germline CDR1 MNHEY, CDR2 SVGEGT. Trimming took off 2 bases at V and 4 bases at J, with 6 bases between the two ends. TCRdb re-called the RACE reads with MiXCR, one entry per CDR3 protein. The data contain a few hundred thousand distinct CDR3 sequences, under 6.5% of them singletons. Sample: whole blood, taken in connection with sensitization to the hapten diphenylcyclopropenone (DPC). The chain has TRBV6-2 or TRBV6-3 and TRBJ2-7; D is uncertain. The receptor comes from a woman under 30 with alopecia areata. Some clones in this sample may be carry-over from other donors' samples. The CDR3 is CASSYIPYEQYF. The CDR3 bases are TGTGCCAGCAGTTACATCCCGTACGAGCAGTACTTC.